A single sample is the source of the 13 T cell receptor beta chains below, sequenced in a study of blood T cell repertoires in COVID-19. The assay was immunoSEQ multiplex PCR, and TCRdb's table has in-frame clones only and misses some. The sample has approximately 60,000 clones; roughly 80% are singletons. The sample comprised peripheral blood. The receptors shown here come from a man in his fifties or sixties with acute or convalescent COVID-19.

On this clone: The sample has other DNA sequences that encode this CDR3 too. The rearrangement joins TRBV6-5 to TRBJ2-7, with 11 nucleotides matching TRBD2. The CDR3 runs to 15 residues. Per germline, CDR1 MNHEY and CDR2 SVGAGI. With V trimmed by 0 bases and J by 6 bases, 4 bases remained unmatched. The CDR3 DNA follows: TGTGCCAGCAGTTACTCAACTAGCGGGAGTGGCGAGCAGTACTTC. Amino acids: CASSYSTSGSGEQYF.

J is TRBJ2-2 and V is TRBV5-4; 8 bases line up with TRBD2. V trimming: 7 bases; J trimming: 6 bases; junction bases outside the gene matches: 8. Germline CDR1 SGHNT, CDR2 YYREEE (reference sequence). CDR3 length: 14 residues. CDR3 nucleotides: TGTGCCAGCCGGGGGGGGCAGGTTGCCGGGGAGCTGTTTTTT. As protein: CASRGGQVAGELFF.

This clone has only a few counts. The rearrangement links TRBV5-6 to TRBJ1-5; D unclear. The CDR3 covers 15 residues. Germline assignment: CDR1 SGHDT and CDR2 YYEEEE. The V and J ends lost 2 bases and 7 bases respectively, with 16 bases between them. Here the CDR3 reads CASSLGPRGGQPQHF. CDR3 nucleotides: TGTGCCAGCAGCTTAGGCCCCCGGGGAGGGCAGCCCCAGCATTTT.

This chain joins TRBV5-4 and TRBJ2-1; 9 bases are shared with TRBD2. V trimming: 4 bases; J trimming: 4 bases; junction bases outside the gene matches: 12. The CDR3 is 17 residues long. Germline V lookup: CDR1 SGHNT, CDR2 YYREEE (reference sequence). The CDR3 spells CASSLESSGRRYNEQFF. The CDR3 region has the DNA TGTGCCAGCAGCCTCGAGTCCAGCGGGAGGAGGTACAATGAGCAGTTCTTC.

The CDR3 spells CAISESTRKGDCNQPQHF. For the CDR3, the DNA is TGTGCCATCAGTGAGTCGACTAGGAAAGGGGATTGCAATCAGCCCCAGCATTTT. The chain couples TRBV10-3 to TRBJ1-5; D may be TRBD1 (5 bases). The CDR3 length is 18 residues. CDR1 and CDR2 (germline): ENHRY, SYGVKD. V lost 0 bases to trimming and J lost 2 bases, with 17 bases between them.

This chain uses TRBV19 with TRBJ1-4; D perhaps matches TRBD1 (5 bases). The germline gives CDR1 LNHDA, CDR2 SQIVND (reference sequence). The CDR3 runs 15 residues. V was clipped by 5 bases and J by 6 bases, with 16 bases between them. The CDR3 is CASSAHRRQDEKLFF. In DNA form, the CDR3 reads TGTGCCAGTAGTGCCCACAGGCGGCAGGATGAAAAACTGTTTTTT.

This clone ranks as medium-sized (0.01 to 0.1%). The chain carries TRBV5-1 and TRBJ2-1, with TRBD2 matching 16 bases. CDR1 is SGHRS and CDR2 is YFSETQ in the germline V gene. V gave up 2 bases and J gave up 7 bases; unmatched junction bases: 6. This CDR3 comprises 17 residues. CDR3 in amino acids: CASSFGTSGRAGNEQFF. The CDR3 nucleotides are TGCGCCAGCAGCTTCGGGACTAGCGGGAGGGCCGGGAATGAGCAGTTCTTC. Supplemented by reference TRBV5-1 and TRBJ2-1, the full variable domain reads KAGVTQTPRYLIKTRGQQVTLSCSPISGHRSVSWYQQTPGQGLQFLFEYFSETQRNKGNFPGRFSGRQFSNSRSEMNVSTLELGDSALYLCASSFGTSGRAGNEQFFGPGTRLTVL.

The chain couples TRBV5-1 to TRBJ1-5; TRBD1 aligns across 7 bases. There are 15 residues in the CDR3. V was clipped by 4 bases and J by 6 bases; unmatched bases: 10. In germline, CDR1 is SGHRS, CDR2 YFSETQ. The CDR3 DNA follows: TGCGCCAGCAGCACGACAGGGTCCCCGGGTCAGCCCCAGCATTTT. As protein: CASSTTGSPGQPQHF.

V usage is TRBV2 and J usage is TRBJ2-2; 7 nucleotides align to TRBD2. There are 17 residues in the CDR3. Trimming at V came to 2 bases and at J to 7 bases, leaving 13 bases not matched to a gene. CDR1 is SNHLY, CDR2 FYNNEI, per germline. In DNA form, the CDR3 reads TGTGCCAGCAGTGAAAGTCTAAGGACCCGCGGGGGCGGGGAGCTGTTTTTT. Translation: CASSESLRTRGGGELFF.

The chain recombines TRBV5-4 with TRBJ2-7; perhaps TRBD1 as D (5 bases). Germline V gene lookup returns CDR1 SGHNT and CDR2 YYREEE (reference sequence). The V gene lost 0 bases and the J gene lost 1 base, with 8 bases spanning the gap. The CDR3 has 14 amino acids. The CDR3 nucleotides read TGTGCCAGCAGCTTGGTGGGGCGATCCTACGAGCAGTACTTC. Protein sequence: CASSLVGRSYEQYF.

This chain uses TRBV13 with TRBJ2-7; a possible D gene is TRBD2 (7 bases). Trimming shortened V by 3 bases and J by 8 bases, and 17 bases separated the two germline ends. The CDR3 has 14 residues. Germline CDR1 PRHDT, CDR2 FYEKMQ (reference sequence). CDR3 loop: CASSFGGGDKKQYF. CDR3 coding DNA: TGTGCCAGCAGCTTCGGGGGAGGGGACAAAAAGCAGTACTTC. The variable domain in full, completed from reference TRBV13 and TRBJ2-7, reads AAGVIQSPRHLIKEKRETATLKCYPIPRHDTVYWYQQGPGQDPQFLISFYEKMQSDKGSIPDRFSAQQFSDYHSELNMSSLELGDSALYFCASSFGGGDKKQYFGPGTRLTVT.

The rearrangement uses TRBV7-2 and TRBJ2-7; no clear D. The germline gives CDR1 SGHTA, CDR2 FQGNSA. The V end was cut by 1 base, the J end by 0 bases, with 13 bases between. The CDR3 is made up of 16 amino acids. In DNA form, the CDR3 reads TGTGCCAGCAGCTTAGGAGGTGCTACCAGCTCCTACGAGCAGTACTTC. The encoded protein is CASSLGGATSSYEQYF. Looking up the rest from reference TRBV7-2 and TRBJ2-7 gives the full variable domain: GAGVSQSPSNKVTEKGKDVELRCDPISGHTALYWYRQSLGQGLEFLIYFQGNSAPDKSGLPSDRFSAERTGGSVSTLTIQRTQQEDSAVYLCASSLGGATSSYEQYFGPGTRLTVT.

V is TRBV16 and J is TRBJ1-5; D is ambiguous. Germline CDR1 KGHSY, CDR2 FQNENV. CDR3 length: 18 amino acids. V was pared by 1 base and J by 1 base, with 17 bases between. CDR3 in amino acids: CASSQLGGLGKSNQPQHF. In DNA form, the CDR3 reads TGTGCCAGCAGCCAATTGGGAGGACTCGGGAAAAGCAATCAGCCCCAGCATTTT.